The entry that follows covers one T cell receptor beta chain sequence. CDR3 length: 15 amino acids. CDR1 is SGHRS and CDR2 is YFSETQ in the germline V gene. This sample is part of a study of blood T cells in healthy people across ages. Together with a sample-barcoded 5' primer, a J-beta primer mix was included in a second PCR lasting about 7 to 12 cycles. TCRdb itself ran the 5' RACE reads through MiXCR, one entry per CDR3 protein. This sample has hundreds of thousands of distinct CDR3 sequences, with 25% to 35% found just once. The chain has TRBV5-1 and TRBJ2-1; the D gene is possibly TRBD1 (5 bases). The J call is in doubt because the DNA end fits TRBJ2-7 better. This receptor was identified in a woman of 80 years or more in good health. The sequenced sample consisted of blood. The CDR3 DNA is TGCGCCAGCAGCCCCCGCGACAGCTCCTACAATGAGCAGTACTTC. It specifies CASSPRDSSYNEQYF.